Listed here are 13 T cell receptor beta chains from one sample, sequenced in a study of T cells in Graves' hyperthyroidism and ophthalmopathy. The source material, RNA transcripts, was used to amplify TCR beta CDR3 regions. When the TCR CDR3 underwent first-round RT-PCR, the HTBI primer set was used. Via MiXCR, TCRdb re-called the multiplex PCR reads, giving one row per CDR3 protein. The sample contains fewer than 600,000 distinct CDR3 sequences, roughly 14% of which appear only once. The sequencing input was blood. The receptors stem from a young woman with Graves' hyperthyroidism.

In its sample, this clonotype was seen a few times. The V call is TRBV14, the J call TRBJ1-1; no clear D gene. Trimming stripped 0 bases from V and 0 bases from J, with 11 bases between. The CDR3 loop spans 16 amino acids. Germline V gene sequence: CDR1 SGHDN, CDR2 FVKESK. The DNA of the CDR3 is TGTGCCAGCAGCCAAGATCACTATAGCTTGAACACTGAAGCTTTCTTT. Protein: CASSQDHYSLNTEAFF.

This clonotype showed up many times. V and J are TRBV7-2 and TRBJ2-3; 13 nucleotides line up with TRBD2. The CDR3 loop spans 16 amino acids. After removal of 5 bases from V and 4 bases from J, the junction contained 6 bases not matched to a gene. The germline V gene encodes CDR1 SGHTA and CDR2 FQGNSA. In nucleotides, the CDR3 is TGTGCCAGCAGCCTCCGACTAGCGGGAGGCTCAGATACGCAGTATTTT. Amino acid sequence: CASSLRLAGGSDTQYF.

This clonotype was seen ten or more times. The V call is TRBV30, the J call TRBJ1-2; D is undetermined. The CDR3 spans 11 residues. Trimming removed 0 bases at V and 8 bases at J, with 7 bases between. CDR1 and CDR2 (germline): GTSNPN, SVGIG (reference sequence). The CDR3 nucleotides read TGTGCCTGGAGTGTACTGGGGGGCTACACCTTC. This encodes CAWSVLGGYTF.

The J gene is TRBJ1-6, the V gene TRBV5-4; no reliable D call. Germline values: CDR1 SGHNT, CDR2 YYREEE (reference sequence). V dropped 0 bases and J dropped 1 base, with 8 bases sitting between them. This CDR3 region has 16 residues. The chain's CDR3 is CASSLELTSYNSPLHF. Here the CDR3 DNA reads TGTGCCAGCAGCTTGGAACTAACGTCCTATAATTCACCCCTCCACTTT.

This clonotype was detected many times. The chain links TRBV11-3 to TRBJ2-3; no reliable D call. V lost 5 bases to trimming and J lost 2 bases, with 11 bases between them. CDR3 length: 14 amino acids. CDR1 is SGHNT and CDR2 is YENEEA in the germline V gene. CDR3 nucleotide sequence: TGTGCCAGCAGCCTCACCGAATACACAGATACGCAGTATTTT. Its translation: CASSLTEYTDTQYF.

This clonotype was counted many times. This rearrangement joins TRBV20-1 to TRBJ1-1; D unclear. The germline V and J ends were trimmed by 1 base and 4 bases, with 10 bases remaining between them. Germline values: CDR1 DFQATT, CDR2 SNEGSKA (reference sequence). CDR3 length: 13 residues. CDR3 sequence reads: CSARARPSTEAFF. The CDR3 bases are TGCAGTGCTAGAGCGAGGCCAAGCACTGAAGCTTTCTTT.

V and J are TRBV10-3 and TRBJ2-5, with D tentatively TRBD2 (6 bases). The V end was cut by 2 bases, the J end by 2 bases, with 15 bases between. Germline-derived CDR1 and CDR2 are ENHRY and SYGVKD. The CDR3 totals 16 residues. The CDR3 loop is CAISEKAGSLQETQYF. CDR3 nucleotide sequence: TGTGCCATCAGTGAGAAGGCGGGAAGCTTACAAGAGACCCAGTACTTC.

This clonotype has ten or more counts. The gene calls are TRBV28 and TRBJ2-5; D remains unclear. The CDR3 has 14 residues. Trimming shortened V by 0 bases and J by 5 bases, and 10 bases separated the two germline ends. Germline CDR1 MDHEN, CDR2 SYDVKM. The chain's CDR3 is CASSLWGTGETQYF. CDR3 in DNA: TGTGCCAGCAGTTTATGGGGAACTGGGGAGACCCAGTACTTC. Looking up the rest from reference TRBV28 and TRBJ2-5 gives the full variable domain: DVKVTQSSRYLVKRTGEKVFLECVQDMDHENMFWYRQDPGLGLRLIYFSYDVKMKEKGDIPEGYSVSREKKERFSLILESASTNQTSMYLCASSLWGTGETQYFGPGTRLLVL.

Ten or more counts support this clonotype. V and J are TRBV19 and TRBJ1-5, with a possible D match to TRBD1 (5 bases). Germline-derived CDR1 and CDR2 are LNHDA and SQIVND (reference sequence). The CDR3 is 14 residues long. Trimming shortened V by 3 bases and J by 8 bases, and 14 bases separated the two germline ends. CDR3 residues: CASSILGRGEPQHF. CDR3 nucleotide sequence: TGTGCCAGTAGTATTCTGGGCCGAGGGGAGCCCCAGCATTTT.

On this clonotype: Given the absence of the conserved phenylalanine or tryptophan at the CDR3 end, a read error is likely. V gene TRBV12-3 or TRBV12-4 combines with J gene TRBJ2-5; a possible D gene is TRBD2 (6 bases). The CDR3 loop spans 14 amino acids. V was trimmed by 7 bases and J by 2 bases, leaving 14 bases between them. CDR3 coding DNA: TGTGCCAGCACTCATCGACTAGATCAAGAGACCCAGTACTAC. It yields the protein CASTHRLDQETQYY.

V gene TRBV18 combines with J gene TRBJ1-3; D gene ambiguous. The CDR3 is 16 residues long. Germline assignment: CDR1 KGHSH and CDR2 LQKENI. Between the trimmed V and J ends, which lost 0 bases and 0 bases, there was a span of 9 bases. In nucleotides, the CDR3 is TGTGCCAGCTCACCACCGAAGCCGGTCTCTGGAAACACCATATATTTT. Protein product: CASSPPKPVSGNTIYF.

V gene TRBV7-2 combines with J gene TRBJ1-2; a possible D gene is TRBD1 (5 bases). V was trimmed by 5 bases and J by 7 bases, leaving 20 bases between them. CDR3 length: 15 residues. In germline, CDR1 is SGHTA, CDR2 FQGNSA. The CDR3 protein is CASSPAGGGVRGYTF. In nucleotides, the CDR3 is TGTGCCAGCAGCCCCGCCGGGGGAGGGGTTCGTGGCTACACCTTC.

Many counts were recorded for this clonotype. This sequence joins TRBV18 and TRBJ2-7; D is unresolved. Trimming cost V 3 bases and J 4 bases, with 10 bases left between them. CDR1 is KGHSH and CDR2 is LQKENI in the germline V gene. The CDR3 covers 13 residues. The CDR3, as DNA: TGTGCCAGCTCACCTTCCGGAGAATACGAGCAGTACGTC. Its translation: CASSPSGEYEQYV.